Given below is one TCR beta chain in context. Authors' methods: It was from reference gene primer amplification that nucleated cell counts were estimated. Measured with immunoSEQ multiplex PCR; TCRdb has only the in-frame clones, and not every one. D and trimming were read from the DNA, whereas the V and J calls and clone size are those reported in that table. The data show 140,000 or so clones, over 80% seen once. From germline, CDR1 is MNHEY and CDR2 SMNVEV (reference sequence). CDR3 length: 15 residues. V was pared by 5 bases and J by 0 bases, with 8 bases between. The entry originates in a study of blood T cell repertoires in COVID-19. Background on the study: The cDNA or gDNA used as material had been derived from T cells, B-cell-depleted T cells, or PBMCs.

The V and J genes are TRBV27 and TRBJ2-6; D is undetermined. The sample comprised peripheral blood. This sequence originates from a woman between 50 and 59 years old with acute or convalescent COVID-19. CDR3 sequence: CASSTHSSGANVLTF. The CDR3 nucleotides are TGTGCCAGCAGTACCCATAGCTCTGGGGCCAACGTCCTGACTTTC.